The clone carrying this TCR beta chain occurred many times. The data are from a study of T-cell memory formation after mild COVID-19. Germline V gene lookup returns CDR1 SGHDT and CDR2 YYEEEE. V lost 0 bases, J lost 4 bases, and 7 bases lay in between. The CDR3 has 13 residues. TCRdb redid the calling of the 5' RACE reads with MiXCR, one entry per CDR3 protein. The table shows about 150,000 distinct CDR3 sequences, with over 6% occurring only once. J is TRBJ1-2 and V is TRBV5-6; D is unresolved. This receptor was identified in an adult woman who had mild COVID-19 (a few samples of this study predate the infection). Cell type and time point are not known. The specimen was PBMCs or a T cell subset sorted from them (not recorded which). The CDR3 here is CASSLGGTYGYTF. The CDR3 coding sequence is TGTGCCAGCAGCTTGGGGGGAACCTATGGCTACACCTTC. Variable domain in full (rest from reference TRBV5-6 and TRBJ1-2): DAGVTQSPTHLIKTRGQQVTLRCSPKSGHDTVSWYQQALGQGPQFIFQYYEEEERQRGNFPDRFSGHQFPNYSSELNVNALLLGDSALYLCASSLGGTYGYTFGSGTRLTVV.